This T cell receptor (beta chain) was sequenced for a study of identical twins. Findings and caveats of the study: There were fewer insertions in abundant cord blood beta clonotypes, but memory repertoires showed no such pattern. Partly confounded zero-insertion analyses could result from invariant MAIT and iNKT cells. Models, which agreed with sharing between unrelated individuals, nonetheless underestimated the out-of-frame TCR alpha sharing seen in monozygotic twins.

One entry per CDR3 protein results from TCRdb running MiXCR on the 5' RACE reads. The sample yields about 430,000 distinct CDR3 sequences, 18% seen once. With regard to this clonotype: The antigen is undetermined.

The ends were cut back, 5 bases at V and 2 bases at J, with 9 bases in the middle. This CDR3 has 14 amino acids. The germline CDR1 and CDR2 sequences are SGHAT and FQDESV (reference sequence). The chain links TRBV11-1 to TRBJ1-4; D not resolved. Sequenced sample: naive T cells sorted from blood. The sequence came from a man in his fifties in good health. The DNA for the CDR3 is TGTGCCAGCAGCAAACGAGGGACTAATGAAAAACTGTTTTTT. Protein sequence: CASSKRGTNEKLFF. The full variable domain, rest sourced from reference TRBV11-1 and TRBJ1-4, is EAEVAQSPRYKITEKSQAVAFWCDPISGHATLYWYRQILGQGPELLVQFQDESVVDDSQLPKDRFSAERLKGVDSTLKIQPAELGDSAMYLCASSKRGTNEKLFFGSGTQLSVL.